The entry below describes one T cell receptor beta chain. Antigen unknown. Germline assignment: CDR1 SEHNR and CDR2 FQNEAQ (reference sequence). V lost 6 bases to trimming and J lost 6 bases, with 14 bases between them. The CDR3 is 13 amino acids. The sample comes from a study of cytomegalovirus exposure and HLA in healthy donors. Study outcomes and limitations: A further, later analysis showed that HLA-associated TCR beta chains (compared with equally common others) were more clonally expanded. What a later analysis showed was that several of the most significant clusters appeared linked to common viral pathogens. Most sequenced TCRs were rare (though some public TCRs occurred in many donors).

Both 60 Vbeta primers and 13 Jbeta primers went into the PCR. Repertoires were generated with immunoSEQ multiplex PCR, while TCRdb's copy carries only in-frame clones and drops some. The table records around 210,000 clones, approximately 80% of them present only once. The chain combines TRBV7-9 with TRBJ2-5; D possibly corresponds to TRBD2 (5 bases). The sequence was collected from a man in his forties or fifties in good health and CMV-seronegative. The sample consisted of PBMCs. CDR3 protein: CASRPGSGKTQYF. In DNA, the CDR3 is TGTGCCAGCAGACCGGGATCGGGGAAGACCCAGTACTTC.